Detailed here is one T cell receptor (beta chain). The data derive from a study of blood T cells in healthy people across ages. As for the study in general: Roughly one uniquely barcoded beta molecule per two T cells was captured.

Sample-barcoded 5' priming and a J-beta primer mix drove a second PCR of roughly 7 to 11 cycles. Every cDNA molecule carried a tag from a template-switch adaptor bearing 12 random nucleotides. TCRdb re-derived calls from the 5' RACE reads in MiXCR, one entry per CDR3 protein. The sample has hundreds of thousands of distinct CDR3 sequences; 29% are singletons. The CDR3 length is 14 residues. V trimming: 4 bases; J trimming: 4 bases; junction bases outside the gene matches: 7. The V gene's germline CDR1 is SGDLS and CDR2 YYNGEE. The authors drew about 9.5 milliliters of peripheral blood from each donor.

Specimen: blood. The chain has TRBV9 and TRBJ1-2, with 7 bases aligning to TRBD1. The clonotype originates from a woman at least 80 years old in good health. The CDR3 spells CASSSEGASYGYTF. CDR3 DNA sequence: TGTGCCAGCAGCAGCGAGGGGGCTTCCTATGGCTACACCTTC.